The sequence of this TCR beta chain was determined in a study of T cells after yellow fever vaccination. This clonotype was seen only a few times. One entry per CDR3 protein, called by TCRdb with MiXCR from the 5' RACE reads. This table has some 300,000 distinct CDR3 sequences, 7.5% to 9% appearing once. Trimming cost V 3 bases and J 5 bases, with 13 bases left between them. Germline V gene sequence: CDR1 MGHRA, CDR2 YSYEKL. The CDR3 extends over 15 amino acids. This chain connects TRBV4-1 to TRBJ2-2; TRBD1 might be the D (6 bases). The clonotype was recovered from a man between 18 and 35 years old who received the YFV17D yellow fever vaccine. Here the sequenced sample was CD4+ T cells sorted from PBMCs, taken 5 days after the yellow fever booster vaccination. The CDR3 loop is CASSQGIRGTGELFF. DNA for the CDR3: TGCGCCAGCAGCCAGGGGATTAGGGGGACCGGGGAGCTGTTTTTT.